This TCR beta chain was documented in a study of blood T cell repertoires in COVID-19. This clone was counted between two and nine times. The assay was immunoSEQ multiplex PCR, and TCRdb's table has in-frame clones only and misses some. The sample includes roughly 150,000 clones, 84% seen only once; the top ten take 6.5% to 9%. The sequence came from a woman between 45 and 65 years old in a cohort sampled during active or convalescent COVID-19. The sample was peripheral blood.

CDR3 in amino acids: CASSLGTSEPPLHF. DNA for the CDR3: TGCGCCAGCAGCCTCGGGACTTCGGAGCCACCCCTCCACTTT. The gene calls are TRBV4-3 and TRBJ1-6; perhaps TRBD1 as D (5 bases). Germline V lookup: CDR1 LGHNA, CDR2 YSLEER. Trimming left V 4 bases short and J 11 bases short, with 15 bases between. The CDR3 is 14 residues long.